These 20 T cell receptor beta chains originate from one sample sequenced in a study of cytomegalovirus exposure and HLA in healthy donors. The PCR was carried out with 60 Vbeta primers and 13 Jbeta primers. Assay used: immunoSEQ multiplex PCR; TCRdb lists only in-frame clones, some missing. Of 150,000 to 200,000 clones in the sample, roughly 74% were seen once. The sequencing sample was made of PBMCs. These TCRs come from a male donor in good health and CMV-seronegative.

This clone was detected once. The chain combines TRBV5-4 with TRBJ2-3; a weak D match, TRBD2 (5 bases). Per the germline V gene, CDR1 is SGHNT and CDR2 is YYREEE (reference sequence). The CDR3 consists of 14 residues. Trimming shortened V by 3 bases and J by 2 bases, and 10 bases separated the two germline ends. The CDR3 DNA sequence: TGTGCCAGCAGCTACCTAGCTACCACAGATACGCAGTATTTT. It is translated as CASSYLATTDTQYF.

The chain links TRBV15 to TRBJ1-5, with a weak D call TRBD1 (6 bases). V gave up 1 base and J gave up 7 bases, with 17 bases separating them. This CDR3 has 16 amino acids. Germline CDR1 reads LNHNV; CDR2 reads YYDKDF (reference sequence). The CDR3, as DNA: TGTGCCACCAGCAGAGCGGCCTGGCAGGGGAGACAGCCCCAGCATTTT. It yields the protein CATSRAAWQGRQPQHF.

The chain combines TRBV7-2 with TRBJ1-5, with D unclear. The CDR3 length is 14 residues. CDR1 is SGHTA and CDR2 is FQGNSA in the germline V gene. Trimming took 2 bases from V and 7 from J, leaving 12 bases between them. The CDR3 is CASSLSGIGQPQHF. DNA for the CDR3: TGTGCCAGCAGCTTATCGGGGATAGGCCAGCCCCAGCATTTT.

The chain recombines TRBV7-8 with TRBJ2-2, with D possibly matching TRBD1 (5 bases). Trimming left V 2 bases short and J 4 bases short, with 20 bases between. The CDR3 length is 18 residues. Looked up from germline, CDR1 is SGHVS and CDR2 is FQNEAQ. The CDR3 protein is CASSLPPPGRVFTGELFF. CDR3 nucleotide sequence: TGTGCCAGCAGCTTACCCCCCCCGGGCAGGGTTTTCACCGGGGAGCTGTTTTTT. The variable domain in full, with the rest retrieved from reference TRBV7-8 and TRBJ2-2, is GAGVSQSPRYKVAKRGQDVALRCDPISGHVSLFWYQQALGQGPEFLTYFQNEAQLDKSGLPSDRFFAERPEGSVSTLKIQRTQQEDSAVYLCASSLPPPGRVFTGELFFGEGSRLTVL.

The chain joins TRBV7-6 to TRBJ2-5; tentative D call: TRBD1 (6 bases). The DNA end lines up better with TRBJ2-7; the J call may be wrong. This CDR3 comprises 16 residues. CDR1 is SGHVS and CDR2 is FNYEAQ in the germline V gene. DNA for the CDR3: TGTGCCAGCAGCCCTGGTGGTGGGGGCCGTACCTACGAGCAGTACTTC. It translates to CASSPGGGGRTYEQYF.

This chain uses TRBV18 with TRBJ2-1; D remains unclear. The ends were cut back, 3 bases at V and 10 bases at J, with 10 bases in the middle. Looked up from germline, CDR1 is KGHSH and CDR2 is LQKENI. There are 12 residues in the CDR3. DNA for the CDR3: TGTGCCAGCTCACCGCAGGCAAGGGAGCAGTTCTTC. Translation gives CASSPQAREQFF.

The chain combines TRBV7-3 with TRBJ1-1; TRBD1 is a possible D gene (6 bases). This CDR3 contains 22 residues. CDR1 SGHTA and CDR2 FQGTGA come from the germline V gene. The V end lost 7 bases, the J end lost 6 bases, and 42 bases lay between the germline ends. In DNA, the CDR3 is TGTGCCAGCACCAACCCGCTCCCGAGAAGGTACAGGGTTCGCTCATTTGGGCCTGAAGCTTTCTTT. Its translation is CASTNPLPRRYRVRSFGPEAFF.

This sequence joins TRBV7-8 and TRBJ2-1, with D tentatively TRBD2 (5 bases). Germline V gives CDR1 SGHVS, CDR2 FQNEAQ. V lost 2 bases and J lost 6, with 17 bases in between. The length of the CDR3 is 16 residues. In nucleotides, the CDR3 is TGTGCCAGCAGCTTATTGCCTGAGGGCCTCGCCAATGAGCAGTTCTTC. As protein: CASSLLPEGLANEQFF.

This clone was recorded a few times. The chain's CDR3 is CASSFRDRNTEAFF. CDR3 nucleotides: TGTGCCAGCAGCTTCCGGGACAGGAACACTGAAGCTTTCTTT. V gene TRBV5-6 combines with J gene TRBJ1-1; 7 bases fit TRBD1. V shed 2 bases and J 1 base; nucleotides not matched to a gene: 2. Germline V gene sequence: CDR1 SGHDT, CDR2 YYEEEE. The CDR3 extends over 14 amino acids.

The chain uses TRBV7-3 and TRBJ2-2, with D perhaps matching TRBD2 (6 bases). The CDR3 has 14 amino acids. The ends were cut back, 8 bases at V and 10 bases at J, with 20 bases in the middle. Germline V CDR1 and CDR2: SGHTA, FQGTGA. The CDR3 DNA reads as TGTGCCAGCTCAAAGATCTCGGGACTGCAGGAGCTGTTTTTT. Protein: CASSKISGLQELFF.

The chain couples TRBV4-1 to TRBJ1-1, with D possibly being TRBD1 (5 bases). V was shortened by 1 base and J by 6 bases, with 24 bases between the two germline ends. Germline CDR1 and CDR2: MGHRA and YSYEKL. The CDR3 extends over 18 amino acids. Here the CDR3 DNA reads TGCGCCAGCAGCCAAGTTTTTGGTGCGGCAGGGTTACTGGCTGAAGCTTTCTTT. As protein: CASSQVFGAAGLLAEAFF.

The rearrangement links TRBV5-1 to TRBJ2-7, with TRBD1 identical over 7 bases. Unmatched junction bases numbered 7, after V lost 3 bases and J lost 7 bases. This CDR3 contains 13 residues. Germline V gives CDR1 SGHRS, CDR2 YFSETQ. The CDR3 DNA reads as TGCGCCAGCAGCTGGGGGACAGAAAGGGAGCAGTACTTC. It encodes CASSWGTEREQYF.

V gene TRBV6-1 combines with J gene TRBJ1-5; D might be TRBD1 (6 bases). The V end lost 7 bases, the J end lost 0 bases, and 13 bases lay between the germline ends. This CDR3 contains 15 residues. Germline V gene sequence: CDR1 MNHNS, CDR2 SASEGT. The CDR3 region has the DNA TGTGCCAGCAAAAGGGACACCAATAGCAATCAGCCCCAGCATTTT. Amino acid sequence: CASKRDTNSNQPQHF.

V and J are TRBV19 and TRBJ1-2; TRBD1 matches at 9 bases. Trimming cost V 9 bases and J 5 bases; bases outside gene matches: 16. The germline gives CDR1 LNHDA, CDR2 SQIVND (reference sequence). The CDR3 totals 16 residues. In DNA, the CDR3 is TGTGCCAGCCAGGAGGTTACCGGGACAGGGCGGTATGGCTACACCTTC. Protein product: CASQEVTGTGRYGYTF.

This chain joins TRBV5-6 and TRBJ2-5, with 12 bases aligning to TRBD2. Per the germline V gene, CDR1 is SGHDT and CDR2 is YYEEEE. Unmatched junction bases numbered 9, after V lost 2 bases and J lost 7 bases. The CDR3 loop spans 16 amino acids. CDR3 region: CASSFFLAGGPGTQYF. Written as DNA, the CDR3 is TGTGCCAGCAGCTTCTTCCTAGCGGGGGGGCCGGGGACCCAGTACTTC.

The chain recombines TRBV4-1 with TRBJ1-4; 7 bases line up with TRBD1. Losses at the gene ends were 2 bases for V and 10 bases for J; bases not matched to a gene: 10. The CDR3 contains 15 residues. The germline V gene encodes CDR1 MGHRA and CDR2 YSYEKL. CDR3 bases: TGCGCCAGCAGCCAACTCCCTGGAGGGGGCGCAAAACTGTTTTTT. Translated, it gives CASSQLPGGGAKLFF.

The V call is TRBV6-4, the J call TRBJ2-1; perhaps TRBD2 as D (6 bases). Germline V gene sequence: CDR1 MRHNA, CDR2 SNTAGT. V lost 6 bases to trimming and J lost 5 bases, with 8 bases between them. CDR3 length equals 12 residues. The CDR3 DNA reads TGTGCCAGCAGAGCGGGCGACAATGAGCAGTTCTTC. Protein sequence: CASRAGDNEQFF.

CDR3 region: CASSPEPGTGYEQYF. CDR3 bases: TGTGCCAGCTCACCCGAACCCGGGACAGGCTACGAGCAGTACTTC. The chain is built from TRBV18 and TRBJ2-7; 8 bases agree with TRBD1. The V and J ends lost 3 bases and 3 bases, in that order; junction bases with no gene match: 7. The germline V gene has CDR1 KGHSH and CDR2 LQKENI. The CDR3 is 15 amino acids.

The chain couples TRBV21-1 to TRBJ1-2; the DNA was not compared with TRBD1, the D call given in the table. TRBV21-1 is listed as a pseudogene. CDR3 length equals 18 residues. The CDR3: CASSSPGTVEPSNYGYTF. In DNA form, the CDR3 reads TGTGCCAGCAGCTCCCCCGGGACAGTTGAGCCCTCGAACTATGGCTACACCTTC.

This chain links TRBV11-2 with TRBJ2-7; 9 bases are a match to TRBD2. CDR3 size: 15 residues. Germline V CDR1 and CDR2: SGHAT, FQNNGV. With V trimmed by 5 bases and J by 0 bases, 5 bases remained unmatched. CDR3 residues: CASSISGGSSYEQYF. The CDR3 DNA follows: TGTGCCAGCAGCATTAGCGGGGGAAGCTCCTACGAGCAGTACTTC. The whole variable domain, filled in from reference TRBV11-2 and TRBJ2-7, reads EAGVAQSPRYKIIEKRQSVAFWCNPISGHATLYWYQQILGQGPKLLIQFQNNGVVDDSQLPKDRFSAERLKGVDSTLKIQPAKLEDSAVYLCASSISGGSSYEQYFGPGTRLTVT.